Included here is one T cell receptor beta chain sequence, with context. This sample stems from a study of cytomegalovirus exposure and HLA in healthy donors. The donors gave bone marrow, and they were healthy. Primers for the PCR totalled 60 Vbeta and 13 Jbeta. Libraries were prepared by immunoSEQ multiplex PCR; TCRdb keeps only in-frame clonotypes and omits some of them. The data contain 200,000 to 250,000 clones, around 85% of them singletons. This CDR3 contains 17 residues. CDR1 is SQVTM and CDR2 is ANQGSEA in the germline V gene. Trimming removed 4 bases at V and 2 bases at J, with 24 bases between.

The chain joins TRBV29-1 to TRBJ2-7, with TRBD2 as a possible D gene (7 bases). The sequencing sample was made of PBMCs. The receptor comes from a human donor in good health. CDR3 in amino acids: CSVVGGVRGTSTYEQYF. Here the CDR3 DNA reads TGCAGCGTTGTGGGGGGGGTGAGAGGGACATCGACCTACGAGCAGTACTTC.